What follows are 3 T cell receptor beta chains derived from one specimen sequenced in a study of T-cell memory formation after mild COVID-19. MiXCR, applied by TCRdb to the 5' RACE reads, yields one record per CDR3 protein. Of 540,000 or so distinct CDR3 sequences in the sample, roughly 22% were seen once. The sequencing sample was made of PBMCs or a T cell subset sorted from them (not recorded which). The receptor set was obtained from an adult woman who had mild COVID-19 (a few samples of this study predate the infection). Cell type and time point are not known.

This chain links TRBV27 with TRBJ1-1; a weak D match, TRBD1 (5 bases). Trimming removed 3 bases at V and 5 bases at J, with 16 bases between. Germline CDR1 is MNHEY and CDR2 is SMNVEV (reference sequence). This CDR3 spans 15 amino acids. CDR3 sequence: CASSFRRQSDTEAFF. In DNA form, the CDR3 reads TGTGCCAGCAGTTTCCGGCGACAGAGTGATACTGAAGCTTTCTTT.

The chain uses TRBV20-1 and TRBJ1-4; 7 bases align to TRBD1. Germline assignment: CDR1 DFQATT and CDR2 SNEGSKA (reference sequence). This CDR3 is built from 11 residues. V was clipped by 5 bases and J by 16 bases; unmatched bases: 10. The CDR3 nucleotides read TGCAGTGCTGAAACTTCCGGGACAGAGTTTTTT. Residues: CSAETSGTEFF.

This clonotype has a handful of counts. The rearrangement joins TRBV5-1 to TRBJ1-3; D not resolved. V lost 6 bases and J lost 0, with 10 bases in between. CDR1 is SGHRS, CDR2 YFSETQ, per germline. This CDR3 has 14 residues. CDR3 sequence: CASTIDSSGNTIYF. DNA of the CDR3: TGCGCCAGCACCATTGATAGCTCTGGAAACACCATATATTTT.